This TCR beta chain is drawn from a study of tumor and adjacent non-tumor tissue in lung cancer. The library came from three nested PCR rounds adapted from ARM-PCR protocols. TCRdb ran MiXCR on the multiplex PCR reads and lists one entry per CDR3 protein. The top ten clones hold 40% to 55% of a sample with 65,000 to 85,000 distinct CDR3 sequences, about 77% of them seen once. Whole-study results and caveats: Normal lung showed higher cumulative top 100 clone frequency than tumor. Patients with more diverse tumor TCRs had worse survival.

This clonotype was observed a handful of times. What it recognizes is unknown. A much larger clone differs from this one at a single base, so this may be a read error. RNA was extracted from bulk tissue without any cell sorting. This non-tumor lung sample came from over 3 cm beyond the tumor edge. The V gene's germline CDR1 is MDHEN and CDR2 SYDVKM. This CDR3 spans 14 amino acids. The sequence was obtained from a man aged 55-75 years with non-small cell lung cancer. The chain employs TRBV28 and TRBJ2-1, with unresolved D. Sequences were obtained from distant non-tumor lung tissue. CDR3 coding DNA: TGTGCCAACAGTTTAAGTGCAGGTAACAATGAGCAGTTCTTC. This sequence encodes CANSLSAGNNEQFF. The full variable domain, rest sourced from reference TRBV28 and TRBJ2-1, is DVKVTQSSRYLVKRTGEKVFLECVQDMDHENMFWYRQDPGLGLRLIYFSYDVKMKEKGDIPEGYSVSREKKERFSLILESASTNQTSMYLCANSLSAGNNEQFFGPGTRLTVL.